This entry lists 31 T cell receptor beta chains sequenced from one sample in a study of identical twins. TCRdb processed the 5' RACE reads anew with MiXCR; each CDR3 protein has one entry. This sample carries roughly 290,000 distinct CDR3 sequences, approximately 8.5% of them seen once, and the ten largest clones take 2% to 2.5%. This sample also appeared in a second study, on yellow fever vaccine responses in identical twins.

Sequenced: memory (CD45RO+) T cells sorted from blood. The receptors originated from a woman between 18 and 29 years old in good health.

CDR3 DNA sequence: TGCGCCAGCAGCTTGGAGCGGGAGGGGGTCGCAGATACGCAGTATTTT. This gives the protein CASSLEREGVADTQYF. This sequence joins TRBV5-1 and TRBJ2-3; 10 nucleotides line up with TRBD2. With 0 bases clipped from V and 4 bases from J, the junction kept 5 bases outside the gene matches. Germline V gene sequence: CDR1 SGHRS, CDR2 YFSETQ. This CDR3 spans 16 amino acids.

This clonotype was seen at least ten times. The chain employs TRBV7-2 and TRBJ2-7; no clear D gene. Germline-derived CDR1 and CDR2 are SGHTA and FQGNSA. V gave up 5 bases and J gave up 0 bases, with 11 bases separating them. This CDR3 spans 14 amino acids. The CDR3 loop reads CASSKNQVSYEQYF. The CDR3 DNA reads TGTGCCAGCAGCAAGAACCAAGTCTCCTACGAGCAGTACTTC.

In this sample, this clonotype turned up a few times. The chain carries TRBV20-1 and TRBJ1-6, with D possibly being TRBD1 (5 bases). The germline V and J ends were trimmed by 3 bases and 6 bases, with 6 bases remaining between them. The CDR3 runs to 12 residues. Germline V gene lookup returns CDR1 DFQATT and CDR2 SNEGSKA (reference sequence). CDR3 region: CSASDSNSPLHF. CDR3 DNA: TGCAGTGCTAGTGACAGTAATTCACCCCTCCACTTT.

The chain combines TRBV12-3 or TRBV12-4 with TRBJ1-3; D gene ambiguous. Trimming took 3 bases from V and 0 from J, leaving 6 bases between them. The CDR3 runs to 14 residues. CDR3 loop: CASSLGSSGNTIYF. CDR3 nucleotide sequence: TGTGCCAGCAGTTTGGGGAGCTCTGGAAACACCATATATTTT.

As regards this clonotype: A much larger clone lies a single base off, so this may be a read error. The genes are TRBV24-1 and TRBJ2-1, with D unresolved. The CDR3 loop spans 13 amino acids. Trimming took 4 bases from V and 5 from J, leaving 8 bases between them. CDR1 is KGHDR, CDR2 SFDVKD, per germline. DNA for the CDR3: TGTGCCACCAGTGAATCACGACACAATGAGCAGTTCTTC. This sequence encodes CATSESRHNEQFF.

This clonotype was seen many times. The chain is built from TRBV5-1 and TRBJ2-1; the D gene is possibly TRBD1 (5 bases). Germline V gives CDR1 SGHRS, CDR2 YFSETQ. Trimming pared 0 bases from V and 8 bases from J, leaving 12 bases between. This CDR3 contains 14 residues. The CDR3 sequence is CASSLGVRADEQFF. As DNA, the CDR3 is TGCGCCAGCAGCTTGGGGGTCAGGGCGGATGAGCAGTTCTTC.

This clonotype was found many times. This sequence joins TRBV15 and TRBJ2-1, with a weak D call TRBD1 (5 bases). Looked up from germline, CDR1 is LNHNV and CDR2 is YYDKDF (reference sequence). The V gene lost 0 bases and the J gene lost 7 bases, with 16 bases spanning the gap. This CDR3 has 16 amino acids. The CDR3 nucleotides are TGTGCCACCAGCAGAGATAGGGGCCCACTATCTAATGAGCAGTTCTTC. Translated, it gives CATSRDRGPLSNEQFF.

This chain connects TRBV20-1 to TRBJ2-7; 15 bases map to TRBD2. The germline gives CDR1 DFQATT, CDR2 SNEGSKA (reference sequence). The CDR3 runs to 15 residues. The J segment lost 5 bases and the V segment lost 7 bases, leaving 9 bases of the junction unmatched. CDR3 DNA: TGCAGTGGATACGGACTAGCGGGGGGGCGTAACGAGCAGTACGTC. Protein sequence: CSGYGLAGGRNEQYV.

This rearrangement joins TRBV6-1 to TRBJ1-5; TRBD1 might be the D (6 bases). Germline CDR1 and CDR2: MNHNS and SASEGT. The CDR3 covers 15 residues. V was cut by 4 bases and J by 3 bases, with 13 bases left in between. The CDR3, as DNA: TGTGCCAGCAGTGGGGGGGCCTGGAACAATCAGCCCCAGCATTTT. Amino acid sequence: CASSGGAWNNQPQHF.

This chain links TRBV3-1 with TRBJ2-7; 10 bases are a match to TRBD1. From germline, CDR1 is LGHDT and CDR2 YNNKEL (reference sequence). There are 16 residues in the CDR3. V was clipped by 4 bases and J by 3 bases; unmatched bases: 9. The CDR3 DNA reads as TGTGCCAGCAGCCGGCCTAGGACAGGGGGAAACTACGAGCAGTACTTC. Translating it yields CASSRPRTGGNYEQYF.

The chain links TRBV7-9 to TRBJ2-2; D gene unclear. Per the germline V gene, CDR1 is SEHNR and CDR2 is FQNEAQ (reference sequence). The CDR3 loop spans 14 amino acids. V gave up 5 bases and J gave up 3 bases, with 10 bases separating them. CDR3 nucleotide sequence: TGTGCCAGCAGCCTAGGGCCCGACACCGGGGAGCTGTTTTTT. It specifies CASSLGPDTGELFF.

The genes are TRBV2 and TRBJ1-2, with a tentative D call TRBD1 (5 bases). V lost 7 bases to trimming and J lost 8 bases, with 17 bases between them. Germline-derived CDR1 and CDR2 are SNHLY and FYNNEI. CDR3 length equals 13 residues. The CDR3: CASTPKGDLGYTF. The CDR3 DNA is TGTGCCAGCACCCCCAAAGGGGATTTAGGCTACACCTTC.

This clonotype was seen more than once but under ten times. The J gene is TRBJ2-2, the V gene TRBV27; 7 bases are shared with TRBD1. Germline lookup yields CDR1 MNHEY and CDR2 SMNVEV (reference sequence). This CDR3 contains 16 residues. The V segment lost 0 bases and the J segment 4 bases; nucleotides outside the gene matches: 5. CDR3 in amino acids: CASSLSSTGITGELFF. The CDR3 DNA follows: TGTGCCAGCAGTTTATCTTCGACAGGGATCACCGGGGAGCTGTTTTTT.

In this sample, this clonotype turned up many times. The V and J genes are TRBV2 and TRBJ2-7; D is undetermined. CDR3 length: 13 amino acids. Trimming took off 7 bases at V and 5 bases at J, with 15 bases between the two ends. Germline V gene sequence: CDR1 SNHLY, CDR2 FYNNEI. As DNA, the CDR3 is TGTGCCAGCACTTCTGGTCAGCCGAACGAGCAGTACTTC. Translating gives CASTSGQPNEQYF.

This clonotype was recorded at least ten times. The CDR3 DNA follows: TGTGCCAGCAGCTCCGGACAGGGAGAGATAGAGACCCAGTACTTC. Its translation is CASSSGQGEIETQYF. The chain couples TRBV11-2 to TRBJ2-5; 8 bases agree with TRBD1. After removal of 4 bases from V and 4 bases from J, the junction contained 8 bases not matched to a gene. This CDR3 is 15 amino acids long. CDR1 SGHAT and CDR2 FQNNGV come from the germline V gene.

The rearrangement uses TRBV20-1 and TRBJ2-7, with 8 bases matching TRBD2. There are 13 residues in the CDR3. Trimming removed 2 bases from V and 5 bases from J; junction bases left unmatched: 5. CDR1 DFQATT and CDR2 SNEGSKA come from the germline V gene (reference sequence). The CDR3 is CSARWGAGDEQYV. Here the CDR3 DNA reads TGCAGTGCTAGATGGGGAGCGGGGGACGAGCAGTACGTC.

This clonotype was observed at least ten times. The rearrangement links TRBV7-2 to TRBJ2-3; TRBD2 aligns across 9 bases. CDR3 length: 16 amino acids. The V gene's germline CDR1 is SGHTA and CDR2 FQGNSA. The J segment lost 0 bases and the V segment lost 3 bases, leaving 4 bases of the junction unmatched. CDR3 sequence reads: CASSLGLAGSTDTQYF. The CDR3 DNA reads TGTGCCAGCAGCTTGGGTCTAGCGGGGAGCACAGATACGCAGTATTTT.

The chain links TRBV5-1 to TRBJ2-3, with 7 bases identical to TRBD1. The CDR3 sequence is 15 residues long. Germline V CDR1 and CDR2: SGHRS, YFSETQ. V was pared by 0 bases and J by 6 bases, with 7 bases of the junction left unmatched. CDR3 amino acids: CASSLDPTGVDTQYF. The CDR3 DNA is TGCGCCAGCAGCTTGGACCCCACAGGGGTGGATACGCAGTATTTT.

There are a few counts of this clonotype. V usage is TRBV2 and J usage is TRBJ2-3; D is uncertain. CDR3 size: 12 residues. V was pared by 7 bases and J by 3 bases, with 8 bases between. Germline loops: CDR1 SNHLY, CDR2 FYNNEI. The CDR3 is CASKRTTDTQYF. The CDR3 DNA sequence: TGTGCCAGCAAAAGAACAACAGATACGCAGTATTTT.

This clonotype occurred many times. Written as DNA, the CDR3 is TGCGCCAGCAGCTTGGGACAGGGGAACTATGGCTACACCTTC. It encodes CASSLGQGNYGYTF. The rearrangement uses TRBV5-1 and TRBJ1-2; 8 nucleotides line up with TRBD1. The germline V gene encodes CDR1 SGHRS and CDR2 YFSETQ. With 0 bases clipped from V and 2 bases from J, the junction kept 0 bases outside the gene matches. CDR3 length equals 14 residues.

Ten or more counts support this clonotype. This chain links TRBV12-3 or TRBV12-4 with TRBJ2-7, with D tentatively TRBD1 (6 bases). Deletions cut 5 bases from V and 3 bases from J, with 8 bases between. The CDR3 runs to 12 residues. In nucleotides, the CDR3 is TGTGCCAGCAGTGGGGACAACTACGAGCAGTACTTC. It codes for CASSGDNYEQYF.

This clonotype was counted only a few times. The chain joins TRBV6-2 or TRBV6-3 to TRBJ2-2; tentative D call: TRBD1 (5 bases). Germline CDR1 MNHEY, CDR2 SVGEGT. V was clipped by 6 bases and J by 4 bases, with 12 bases between them. The CDR3 length is 14 residues. The CDR3 coding sequence is TGTGCCAGCAGGTTCCAGGGTGGCACCGGGGAGCTGTTTTTT. Its translation is CASRFQGGTGELFF.

This clonotype has just a few counts. The CDR3 nucleotides read TGCAGTGCTAGAGATGATTACGGCACAGATACGCAGTATTTT. It yields the protein CSARDDYGTDTQYF. The chain employs TRBV20-1 and TRBJ2-3, with unresolved D. CDR1 is DFQATT and CDR2 is SNEGSKA in the germline V gene (reference sequence). The CDR3 spans 14 residues. V lost 0 bases and J lost 1, with 8 bases in between.

This clonotype appeared a few times. The V and J genes are TRBV6-1 and TRBJ2-3; tentative D call: TRBD2 (5 bases). The germline V gene has CDR1 MNHNS and CDR2 SASEGT. Trimming pared 4 bases from V and 2 bases from J, leaving 13 bases between. The length of the CDR3 is 15 residues. The CDR3 here is CASSVSGYPTDTQYF. CDR3 in DNA: TGTGCCAGCAGTGTTTCGGGGTATCCCACAGATACGCAGTATTTT.

The chain carries TRBV5-8 and TRBJ1-2; 8 nucleotides match TRBD1. Germline values: CDR1 SGHTS, CDR2 YDEGEE. With 2 bases clipped from V and 7 bases from J, the junction kept 13 bases outside the gene matches. This CDR3 is built from 16 residues. CDR3 residues: CASSLNRDRTRGGYTF. CDR3 nucleotides: TGTGCCAGCAGCTTAAACCGGGACAGGACCCGCGGTGGCTACACCTTC.

V gene TRBV24-1 combines with J gene TRBJ2-1; D is undetermined. V was clipped by 3 bases and J by 2 bases, with 16 bases between them. The CDR3 is 17 residues long. Per the germline V gene, CDR1 is KGHDR and CDR2 is SFDVKD. The CDR3 DNA follows: TGTGCCACCAGTGATCCCAGACTGCAATGGACCTACAATGAGCAGTTCTTC. Its translation: CATSDPRLQWTYNEQFF.

This clonotype was seen only a few times. The chain employs TRBV11-2 and TRBJ2-2; a weak D match, TRBD1 (5 bases). Trimming took 5 bases from V and 1 from J, leaving 8 bases between them. Germline V gives CDR1 SGHAT, CDR2 FQNNGV. The CDR3 runs 14 residues. The CDR3 DNA reads as TGTGCCAGCAGCCTGGACAAGAACACCGGGGAGCTGTTTTTT. Amino acid sequence: CASSLDKNTGELFF. Combining the CDR3 with reference TRBV11-2 and TRBJ2-2 gives the whole variable domain EAGVAQSPRYKIIEKRQSVAFWCNPISGHATLYWYQQILGQGPKLLIQFQNNGVVDDSQLPKDRFSAERLKGVDSTLKIQPAKLEDSAVYLCASSLDKNTGELFFGEGSRLTVL.

This clonotype was picked up many times. The CDR3 sequence is CAISEGAPYEQYF. For the CDR3, the DNA is TGTGCCATCAGTGAGGGGGCCCCCTACGAGCAGTACTTC. The chain joins TRBV10-3 to TRBJ2-7, with TRBD1 as a possible D gene (5 bases). With 2 bases removed from V and 2 bases from J, the gap between germline ends came to 7 bases. The CDR3 has 13 residues. CDR1 is ENHRY and CDR2 is SYGVKD in the germline V gene.

At least ten counts were recorded for this clonotype. The rearrangement joins TRBV28 to TRBJ2-7, with TRBD2 identical over 7 bases. Losses at the gene ends were 5 bases for V and 2 bases for J; bases not matched to a gene: 9. Germline CDR1 and CDR2: MDHEN and SYDVKM. CDR3 length equals 15 residues. DNA of the CDR3: TGTGCCAGCAGTCAATTATGGGGGGGGACCTACGAGCAGTACTTC. Its translation: CASSQLWGGTYEQYF.

This clonotype showed up just a few times. V and J are TRBV25-1 and TRBJ1-4; D remains unclear. The CDR3 sequence is 15 residues long. Germline V gene sequence: CDR1 MGHDK, CDR2 SYGVNS. The germline V and J ends were trimmed by 4 bases and 7 bases, with 16 bases remaining between them. The chain's CDR3 is CASSARQERAEKLFF. The CDR3 nucleotides read TGTGCCAGCAGTGCCAGACAAGAGAGGGCTGAAAAACTGTTTTTT.

This clonotype was seen more than once but under ten times. V usage is TRBV20-1 and J usage is TRBJ2-1; 15 bases match TRBD2. CDR3 length equals 17 residues. CDR1 is DFQATT and CDR2 is SNEGSKA in the germline V gene (reference sequence). With 2 bases clipped from V and 4 bases from J, the junction kept 6 bases outside the gene matches. The CDR3 region is CSARQLGLAGGYNEQFF. The CDR3 nucleotides read TGCAGTGCTAGACAACTCGGACTAGCGGGAGGGTACAATGAGCAGTTCTTC.